This T cell receptor beta chain was obtained from a study of cytomegalovirus exposure and HLA in healthy donors. Overall study findings and caveats: The study designated roughly 150 TCR beta chains cytomegalovirus-associated. For most TCR sequences rarity was the rule, although some public TCRs occurred in many donors.

The germline CDR1 and CDR2 sequences are LNHNV and YYDKDF (reference sequence). CDR3 length equals 16 residues. Trimming cost V 3 bases and J 1 base; bases outside gene matches: 5. The study drew the donors from its approximately 120-subject validation cohort, separate from the roughly 670-subject first cohort. Concerning this clone itself: Its antigen is undetermined.

Produced via immunoSEQ multiplex PCR; TCRdb's table is partial and in-frame only. Here the sample spans 250,000 to 300,000 clones, nearly 90% being singletons. The origin of this receptor is a woman in her late teens or twenties in good health and CMV-seronegative. Material for sequencing was PBMCs. The chain carries TRBV15 and TRBJ2-3; TRBD2 agrees at 9 bases. The CDR3 bases are TGTGCCACCAGCAGGACGACTAGCGGACGCACAGATACGCAGTATTTT. Protein product: CATSRTTSGRTDTQYF.